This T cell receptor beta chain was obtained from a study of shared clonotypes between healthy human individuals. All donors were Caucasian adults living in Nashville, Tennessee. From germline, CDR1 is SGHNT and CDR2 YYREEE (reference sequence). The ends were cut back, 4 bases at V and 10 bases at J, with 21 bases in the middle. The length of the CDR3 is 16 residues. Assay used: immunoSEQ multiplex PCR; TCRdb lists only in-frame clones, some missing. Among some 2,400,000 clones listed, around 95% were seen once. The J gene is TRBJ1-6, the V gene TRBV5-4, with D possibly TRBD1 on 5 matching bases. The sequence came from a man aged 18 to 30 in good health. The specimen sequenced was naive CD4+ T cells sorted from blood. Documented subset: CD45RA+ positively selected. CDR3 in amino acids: CASSVGLGGVESPLHF. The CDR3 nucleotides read TGTGCCAGCAGCGTGGGCCTCGGAGGGGTAGAGTCACCCCTCCACTTT.